The 6 T cell receptor beta chains below come from one sample, sequenced in a study of blood T cell repertoires in COVID-19. Data came from immunoSEQ multiplex PCR; TCRdb stores just in-frame clones and leaves some out. The sample shows about 390,000 clones, around 87% of them seen only once. Sequencing was done on a sample of PBMCs or T cells enriched from blood (not recorded which). The receptors were gathered from a woman in her fifties or sixties who had recovered from COVID-19.

CDR3: CASKNQGVGGNTIYF. Here the CDR3 DNA reads TGTGCCAGCAAGAACCAGGGGGTAGGGGGAAACACCATATATTTT. The chain joins TRBV2 to TRBJ1-3, with 7 nucleotides matching TRBD1. The CDR3 length is 15 residues. The trim removed 7 bases at V and 4 bases at J, leaving 10 bases unmatched. In germline, CDR1 is SNHLY, CDR2 FYNNEI. Filled out from reference TRBV2 and TRBJ1-3, the complete variable domain reads EPEVTQTPSHQVTQMGQEVILRCVPISNHLYFYWYRQILGQKVEFLVSFYNNEISEKSEIFDDQFSVERPDGSNFTLKIRSTKLEDSAMYFCASKNQGVGGNTIYFGEGSWLTVV.

The CDR3 DNA sequence: TGTGCCAGTAGGGATGGCGGACAAGTCCCCTCTGGAAACACCATATATTTT. Its protein is CASRDGGQVPSGNTIYF. The V gene is TRBV19, the J gene TRBJ1-3; possibly TRBD1 for D (5 bases). The V gene lost 6 bases and the J gene lost 0 bases, with 18 bases spanning the gap. The CDR3 covers 17 residues. Germline CDR1 and CDR2: LNHDA and SQIVND (reference sequence).

The chain carries TRBV5-1 and TRBJ1-1; unclear D gene. Germline V CDR1 and CDR2: SGHRS, YFSETQ. The germline V and J ends were trimmed by 0 bases and 3 bases, with 6 bases remaining between them. The CDR3 has 13 residues. CDR3 residues: CASSLDTYTEAFF. In DNA form, the CDR3 reads TGCGCCAGCAGCTTGGACACCTACACTGAAGCTTTCTTT.

The V call is TRBV9, the J call TRBJ1-1; tentative D call: TRBD1 (6 bases). V was cut by 2 bases and J by 0 bases, with 14 bases left in between. CDR1 is SGDLS, CDR2 YYNGEE, per germline. The CDR3 sequence is 16 residues long. The CDR3 bases are TGTGCCAGCAGCGTCGTAACAGGGTCCATGAACACTGAAGCTTTCTTT. It is translated as CASSVVTGSMNTEAFF.

V and J are TRBV5-1 and TRBJ2-6; D is uncertain. Germline lookup yields CDR1 SGHRS and CDR2 YFSETQ. The CDR3 totals 14 residues. V lost 5 bases to trimming and J lost 1 base, with 7 bases between them. The CDR3 DNA sequence: TGCGCCAGCAGGTCCTTTTCTGGGGCCAACGTCCTGACTTTC. Encoded protein: CASRSFSGANVLTF.

This clone has a single count. The sample contains more than one DNA sequence encoding this CDR3. The chain employs TRBV5-1 and TRBJ1-1; 7 nucleotides align to TRBD1. Trimming cost V 2 bases and J 5 bases; bases outside gene matches: 6. The CDR3 is made up of 14 amino acids. Per germline, CDR1 SGHRS and CDR2 YFSETQ. CDR3 amino acids: CASSFGTEGTEAFF. Here the CDR3 DNA reads TGCGCCAGCAGCTTCGGGACAGAGGGTACTGAAGCTTTCTTT.